The table lists the clone carrying this T cell receptor beta chain with many counts. Both previously described methods and listed TCR primers were employed to make bulk TCR libraries. TCRdb fed the PCR reads into MiXCR, producing one record per CDR3 protein. Here the sample spans about 65,000 distinct CDR3 sequences, roughly 18% being singletons. The data belong to a study of molecular identifiers for immune sequencing clone quantification. Naive CD8 libraries were made from about 20,000 to 1,000,000 sorted cells, and they used 10%, 30% or 50% RNA. The material sequenced was naive CD8+ T cells from blood, with Jurkat cell RNA spiked in. The subset was: FACS-sorted CD8+CD4-CCR7+CD45RA+ naive T cells. This clonotype originated in a human donor in good health. Some libraries in this study had Jurkat cell RNA spiked in.

The DNA for the CDR3 is TGTGCCAGCAGCTCCTCACTGCTGGCAGCCCTCAACACTGAAGCTTTCTTT. Translating it yields CASSSSLLAALNTEAFF. The rearrangement links TRBV7-9 to TRBJ1-1; D unresolved. CDR1 and CDR2 (germline): SEHNR, FQNEAQ (reference sequence). Trimming shortened V by 4 bases and J by 2 bases, and 20 bases separated the two germline ends. This CDR3 contains 17 residues.